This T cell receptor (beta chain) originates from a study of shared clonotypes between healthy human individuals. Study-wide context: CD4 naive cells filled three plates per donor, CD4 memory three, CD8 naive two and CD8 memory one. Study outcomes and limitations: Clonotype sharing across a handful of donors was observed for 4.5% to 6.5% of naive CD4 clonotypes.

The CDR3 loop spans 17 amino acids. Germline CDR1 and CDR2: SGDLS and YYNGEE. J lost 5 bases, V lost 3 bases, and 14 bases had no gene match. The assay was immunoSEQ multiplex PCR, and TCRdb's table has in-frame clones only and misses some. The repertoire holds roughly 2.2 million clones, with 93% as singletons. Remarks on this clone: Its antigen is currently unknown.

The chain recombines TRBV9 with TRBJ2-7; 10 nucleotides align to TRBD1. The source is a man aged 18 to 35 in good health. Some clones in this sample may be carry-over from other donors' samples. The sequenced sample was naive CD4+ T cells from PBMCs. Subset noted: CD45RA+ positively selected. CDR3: CASSEGLGTGVRHEQYF. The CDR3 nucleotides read TGTGCCAGCAGCGAGGGGCTCGGGACAGGGGTGCGGCACGAGCAGTACTTC. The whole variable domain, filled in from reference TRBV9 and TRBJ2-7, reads DSGVTQTPKHLITATGQRVTLRCSPRSGDLSVYWYQQSLDQGLQFLIQYYNGEERAKGNILERFSAQQFPDLHSELNLSSLELGDSALYFCASSEGLGTGVRHEQYFGPGTRLTVT.